The rows below give T cell receptor beta chains drawn from one sample of a study of blood T cells in healthy people across ages. TCRdb used MiXCR to reprocess the 5' RACE reads, holding one entry per CDR3 protein. The sample consists of fewer than 750,000 distinct CDR3 sequences, approximately 52% of them appearing once. The sequenced sample consisted of blood. Receptors originate from an elderly woman in good health. Both conserved end residues are part of each CDR3. Each record gives: V gene, J gene, clone size, D gene, CDR3 protein. D genes are given only for firm matches. Rows give clone size only sometimes, using once, few, many, or a class for an expanded clone.

>TRBV14|.|.|TRBD2
CASRNSGARCEQYF
>TRBV5-1|TRBJ2-1|many|.
CASSLVGDEQFF
>TRBV12-3/TRBV12-4|TRBJ1-1|.|.
CASSDTGTEAFF
>TRBV6-6|TRBJ2-3|.|.
CASRDLGSTDTQYF
>TRBV12-3/TRBV12-4|TRBJ2-3|many|TRBD2
CASSPVAGGTDTQYF
>TRBV5-1|TRBJ2-5|.|.
CASFTGTLNQETQYF
>TRBV28|TRBJ2-7|many|TRBD2
CASSTVAPGTISYEQYF
>TRBV20-1|TRBJ2-5|few|TRBD2
CSATAGGSGETQYF
>TRBV6-1|TRBJ2-7|.|.
CASGFITIYEQYF
>TRBV29-1|TRBJ2-7|few|TRBD2
CSVVAGVYEQYF
>TRBV29-1|TRBJ2-7|.|TRBD1
CSVRSTGAHYEQYF
>TRBV12-3/TRBV12-4|TRBJ1-3|.|.
CASSILRTSPGNTIYF
>TRBV4-1|TRBJ1-4|.|.
CASSQGNPVLDEKLFF
>TRBV6-1|TRBJ1-3|many|TRBD1
CASTPDRVLLATGNTIYF
>TRBV5-4|TRBJ2-5|.|.
CASSLGVREHEQYF
>TRBV7-8|TRBJ2-7|.|.
CASSAGSHGEQYF
>TRBV20-1|TRBJ2-1|.|TRBD1
CSAPDGGQGSNEQFF
>TRBV20-1|TRBJ2-3|.|.
CSAPGATDTQYF
>TRBV28|TRBJ1-2|.|TRBD1
CASQRTGKGYTF
>TRBV6-1|TRBJ2-7|few|TRBD1
CASIGQGPYEQYF
>TRBV2|TRBJ2-1|.|TRBD2
CASRRGGLGRLNEQFF
>TRBV12-3/TRBV12-4|TRBJ2-1|once|.
CASRRVLRGVIPQGSYNEQFF
>TRBV2|TRBJ1-3|.|.
CASSAGLDGNTIYF
>TRBV27|TRBJ2-1|many|.
CASSQWTTVNEQFF
>TRBV2|TRBJ2-7|.|.
CASSVLSDGDYEQYF
>TRBV7-9|TRBJ2-3|once|.
CASSPTIPTASPDTQYF
>TRBV5-1|TRBJ2-1|many|.
CASSFGNLGNEQFF
>TRBV14|TRBJ2-2|.|.
CASMKDSSTGELFF
>TRBV4-1|TRBJ2-3|.|.
CASSQGRGGDTQYF
>TRBV25-1|TRBJ2-7|.|TRBD1
CASSEWDSYEQYF
>TRBV4-1|TRBJ2-1|.|TRBD2
CASSPPGLASYEQFF
>TRBV7-8|TRBJ2-1|.|TRBD2
CASSSTIAGVRNEQFF
>TRBV7-2|TRBJ2-7|.|.
CASRKRENPYEQYF
>TRBV25-1|TRBJ1-3|.|.
CASSEYSSPGNTIYF
>TRBV3-1|TRBJ1-2|few|.
CASSWTGGVNYGYTF
>TRBV29-1|.|.|.
CSVNPSTGTLGETQYF
>TRBV7-9|TRBJ2-1|.|.
CASSVSRREQFF
>TRBV7-2|TRBJ2-7|.|.
CASSPRVYGEQYF
>TRBV13|TRBJ2-7|.|.
CASSLSNNPYEQYF
>TRBV9|TRBJ2-1|.|.
CASSVTGCNEQFF
>TRBV12-3/TRBV12-4|TRBJ2-7|many|.
CASSPRFGEQYF
>TRBV20-1|TRBJ2-5|.|.
CSARDQFREETQYF
>TRBV19|TRBJ2-1|.|.
CASSSWEDEQFF
>TRBV7-2|TRBJ2-1|many|.
CASSLLGSAAYNEQFF
>TRBV28|TRBJ2-5|.|.
CASSQRSASTQYF
>TRBV20-1|TRBJ2-3|many|.
CSATLSHTQYF
>TRBV20-1|TRBJ2-3|many|.
CSVPAVMGTDTQYF
>TRBV7-2|TRBJ2-1|once|.
CASSPDSIWDNEQFF
>TRBV5-1|TRBJ2-3|.|.
CASSLGDSPDTQYF
>TRBV2|TRBJ1-4|.|.
CATTQTRGEKLFF
>TRBV7-3|TRBJ1-4|.|.
CASSPGPNEKLFF
>TRBV3-1|TRBJ1-2|few|TRBD1
CASNLRDSRGYTF